Following are 12 T cell receptor beta chains from one sample sequenced in a study of blood T cell repertoires in COVID-19. The protocol was immunoSEQ multiplex PCR, while the TCRdb copy is restricted to in-frame clones and leaves out a portion. The sample includes around 280,000 clones, 75% to 90% of them seen just once. Sequenced input: PBMCs or T cells enriched from blood (not recorded which). The receptors shown here come from a middle-aged woman who had recovered from COVID-19.

The J gene is TRBJ1-4, the V gene TRBV28; D unresolved. CDR1 is MDHEN, CDR2 SYDVKM, per germline. The CDR3 is 12 residues long. Trimming took 1 base from V and 8 from J, leaving 5 bases between them. The CDR3: CASSLSSEKLFF. CDR3 nucleotide sequence: TGTGCCAGCAGTTTATCTTCGGAAAAACTGTTTTTT.

The gene calls are TRBV18 and TRBJ2-3; a possible D gene is TRBD2 (5 bases). This CDR3 has 14 amino acids. Trimming cost V 6 bases and J 6 bases, with 16 bases left between them. Germline V lookup: CDR1 KGHSH, CDR2 LQKENI. As DNA, the CDR3 is TGTGCCAGCTCCCGCGACTTCGGGATGGATACGCAGTATTTT. Residues: CASSRDFGMDTQYF.

The V and J genes are TRBV9 and TRBJ2-5; tentative D call: TRBD2 (5 bases). CDR1 and CDR2 from the germline V gene are SGDLS and YYNGEE. This CDR3 contains 14 residues. V lost 5 bases, J lost 5 bases, and 16 bases lay in between. The CDR3 sequence: CASSRTPRGETQYF. The CDR3 DNA sequence: TGTGCCAGCAGTCGAACTCCCCGAGGGGAGACCCAGTACTTC.

The chain is built from TRBV3-1 (or the pseudogene TRBV3-2) and TRBJ1-5; the D gene is possibly TRBD1 (5 bases). The CDR3 has 14 amino acids. Germline V gives CDR1 LGHDT, CDR2 YNNKEL (reference sequence). V was cut by 1 base and J by 6 bases, with 10 bases left in between. For the CDR3, the DNA is TGTGCCAGCAGCCAAGGGGGCCTCTCTCAGCCCCAGCATTTT. The encoded protein is CASSQGGLSQPQHF.

The chain uses TRBV10-2 and TRBJ1-5; 8 bases are a match to TRBD1. The CDR3 sequence is 13 residues long. From germline, CDR1 is WSHSY and CDR2 SAAADI. The V and J ends lost 7 bases and 7 bases, in that order; junction bases with no gene match: 6. The DNA of the CDR3 is TGCGCCAGCACCTGGGACAGGTCCCAGCCCCAGCATTTT. It yields the protein CASTWDRSQPQHF.

The chain has TRBV10-3 and TRBJ2-7; D gene unclear. Germline CDR1 is ENHRY and CDR2 is SYGVKD. There are 12 residues in the CDR3. V shed 2 bases and J shed 5 bases, with 7 bases lying between them. CDR3 DNA sequence: TGTGCCATCAGTGAGGCCGGTAACGAGCAGTACTTC. As protein: CAISEAGNEQYF.

The rearrangement joins TRBV11-1 to TRBJ2-2; D not resolved. Per germline, CDR1 SGHAT and CDR2 FQDESV (reference sequence). Trimming stripped 1 base from V and 5 bases from J, with 5 bases between. The CDR3 covers 13 residues. In nucleotides, the CDR3 is TGTGCCAGCAGCTTAGACACAACCGGGGAGCTGTTTTTT. It specifies CASSLDTTGELFF.

The rearrangement links TRBV11-3 to TRBJ2-5; D is uncertain. Trimming shortened V by 1 base and J by 2 bases, and 5 bases separated the two germline ends. The CDR3 sequence is 13 residues long. Germline CDR1 is SGHNT and CDR2 is YENEEA. For the CDR3, the DNA is TGTGCCAGCAGCTTAGTTATGCAAGAGACCCAGTACTTC. This codes for CASSLVMQETQYF.

In regard to this clone: Relative to the germline gene, one junction end is altered; a read error may explain this. This chain connects TRBV3-1 (or the pseudogene TRBV3-2) to TRBJ1-5; D call uncertain. Germline CDR1 reads LGHDT; CDR2 reads YNNKEL (reference sequence). The CDR3 is 14 residues long. The CDR3 DNA reads as TGTGCCAGCAGCCAAGAGAGCACCAATCGGCCCCAGCATTTT. As protein: CASSQESTNRPQHF.

The rearrangement joins TRBV5-1 to TRBJ2-7; TRBD1 might be the D (5 bases). This CDR3 has 15 amino acids. Germline V gene sequence: CDR1 SGHRS, CDR2 YFSETQ. Deletions cut 4 bases from V and 0 bases from J, with 14 bases between. CDR3 in amino acids: CASSADSLSSYEQYF. CDR3 bases: TGCGCCAGCAGCGCCGACAGTTTGAGCTCCTACGAGCAGTACTTC. Combining the CDR3 with reference TRBV5-1 and TRBJ2-7 gives the whole variable domain KAGVTQTPRYLIKTRGQQVTLSCSPISGHRSVSWYQQTPGQGLQFLFEYFSETQRNKGNFPGRFSGRQFSNSRSEMNVSTLELGDSALYLCASSADSLSSYEQYFGPGTRLTVT.

The chain uses TRBV7-2 and TRBJ1-2, with D perhaps matching TRBD1 (5 bases). V was clipped by 5 bases and J by 3 bases, with 16 bases between them. There are 15 residues in the CDR3. Germline loops: CDR1 SGHTA, CDR2 FQGNSA. The CDR3 DNA is TGTGCCAGCAGCCCAACGGTTGGCAGGGACTATGGCTACACCTTC. The encoded protein is CASSPTVGRDYGYTF.

The chain has TRBV18 and TRBJ1-2; 8 bases agree with TRBD1. With 8 bases clipped from V and 6 bases from J, the junction kept 11 bases outside the gene matches. From germline, CDR1 is KGHSH and CDR2 LQKENI. This CDR3 comprises 14 residues. As DNA, the CDR3 is TGTGCCAGCCAGACGACAGGGGCGTTGGATGGCTACACCTTC. Translated: CASQTTGALDGYTF.